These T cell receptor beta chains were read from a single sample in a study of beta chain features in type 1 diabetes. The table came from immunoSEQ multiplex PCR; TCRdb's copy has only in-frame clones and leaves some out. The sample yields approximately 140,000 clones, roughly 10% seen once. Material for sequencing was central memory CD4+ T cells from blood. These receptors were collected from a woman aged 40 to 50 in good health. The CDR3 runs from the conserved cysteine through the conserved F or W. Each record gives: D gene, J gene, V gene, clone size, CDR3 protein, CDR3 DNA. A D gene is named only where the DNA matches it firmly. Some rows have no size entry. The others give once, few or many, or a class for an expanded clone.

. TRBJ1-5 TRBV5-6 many CASSLAGGSNQPQHF TGTGCCAGCAGCTTGGCAGGAGGGAGCAATCAGCCCCAGCATTTT
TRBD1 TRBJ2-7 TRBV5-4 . CASSLGGQSTYEQYF TGTGCCAGCAGCTTGGGGGGACAGTCCACCTACGAGCAGTACTTC
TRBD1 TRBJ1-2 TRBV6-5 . CASSQGAFGGYTF TGTGCCAGCAGCCAGGGGGCATTTGGGGGCTACACCTTC
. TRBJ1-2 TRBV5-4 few CATMPPQGWGGYTF TGTGCCACCATGCCCCCACAGGGCTGGGGCGGCTACACCTTC
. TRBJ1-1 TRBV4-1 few CASSPGGSQSSEAFF TGCGCCAGCAGCCCGGGAGGCAGTCAGAGTTCTGAAGCTTTCTTT
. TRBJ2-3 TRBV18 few CASSPYRAESTDTQYF TGTGCCAGCTCACCCTATAGAGCGGAGAGCACAGATACGCAGTATTTT
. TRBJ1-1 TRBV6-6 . CASSSAGGWGTEAFF TGTGCCAGCAGTTCGGCGGGGGGCTGGGGGACTGAAGCTTTCTTT
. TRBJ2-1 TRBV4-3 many CASSQGRGSYNEQFF TGCGCCAGCAGCCAAGGCAGGGGTTCCTACAATGAGCAGTTCTTC
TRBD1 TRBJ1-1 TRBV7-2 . CASSMMGQIYEAFF TGTGCCAGCAGCATGATGGGACAGATATATGAAGCTTTCTTT
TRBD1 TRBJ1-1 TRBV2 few CASRVQGAGTEAFF TGTGCCAGCAGGGTTCAGGGGGCCGGCACTGAAGCTTTCTTT
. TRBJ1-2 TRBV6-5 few CASSLKTGPNYGYTF TGTGCCAGCAGTTTAAAGACTGGCCCTAACTATGGCTACACCTTC
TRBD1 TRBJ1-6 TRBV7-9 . CASSTAAGTGLNSPLHF TGTGCCAGCAGCACAGCTGCCGGGACAGGGCTAAATTCACCCCTCCACTTT
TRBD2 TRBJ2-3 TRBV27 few CASRGTSPDTQYF TGTGCCAGCAGGGGGACTAGCCCAGATACGCAGTATTTT
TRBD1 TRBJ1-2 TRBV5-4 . CASSLGTGSARAQANYGYTF TGTGCCAGCAGCCTAGGGACAGGGAGTGCAAGGGCCCAAGCTAACTATGGCTACACCTTC
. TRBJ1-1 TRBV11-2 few CASSQRYREAFF TGTGCCAGCAGCCAACGCTATCGTGAAGCTTTCTTT
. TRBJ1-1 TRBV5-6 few CVYPGGQNTEAFF TGTGTATACCCGGGCGGGCAGAACACTGAAGCTTTCTTT
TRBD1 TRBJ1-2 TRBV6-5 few CASSQGTDSGYTF TGTGCCAGCAGTCAAGGGACAGATAGTGGCTACACCTTC
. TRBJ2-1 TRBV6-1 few CASSYPRPDEQFF TGTGCCAGCAGCTACCCGAGGCCCGATGAGCAGTTCTTC
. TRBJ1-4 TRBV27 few CASSMRTNEKLFF TGTGCCAGCAGCATGCGCACTAATGAAAAACTGTTTTTT
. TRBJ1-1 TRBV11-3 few CASSYQGSRAFF TGTGCCAGCAGCTATCAGGGTTCGAGAGCTTTCTTT
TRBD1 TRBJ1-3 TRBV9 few CASSPVGDRRLNTIYF TGTGCCAGCAGTCCTGTAGGGGACAGACGACTAAACACCATATATTTT
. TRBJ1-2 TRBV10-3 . CAISWQGYNYGYTF TGTGCCATCTCCTGGCAGGGTTATAACTATGGCTACACCTTC
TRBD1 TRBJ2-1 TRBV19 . CASRRTGDEYNEQFF TGTGCCAGTAGACGGACAGGTGACGAATACAATGAGCAGTTCTTC
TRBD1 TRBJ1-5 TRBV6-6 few CASRTGVQPQHF TGTGCCAGCAGGACAGGGGTACAGCCCCAGCATTTT
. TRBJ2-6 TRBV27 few CASSPRQGWNSGANVLTF TGTGCCAGCAGTCCCCGCCAGGGGTGGAACTCTGGGGCCAACGTCCTGACTTTC
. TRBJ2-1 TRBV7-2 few CASSFTISGEQFF TGTGCCAGCAGCTTCACGATATCGGGTGAGCAGTTCTTC
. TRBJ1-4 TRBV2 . CASSDRGNEKLFF TGTGCCAGCAGTGACAGGGGTAATGAAAAACTGTTTTTT
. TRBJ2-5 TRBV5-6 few CASSSPGMGLQETQYF TGTGCCAGCAGCTCTCCCGGTATGGGGCTCCAAGAGACCCAGTACTTC
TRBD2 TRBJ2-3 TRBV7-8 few CASSLKSGGAIGRTDTQYF TGTGCCAGCAGCTTAAAAAGCGGGGGGGCGATCGGCCGCACAGATACGCAGTATTTT
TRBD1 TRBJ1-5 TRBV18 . CASSTGGPNQPQHF TGTGCCAGCTCAACAGGGGGTCCCAATCAGCCCCAGCATTTT
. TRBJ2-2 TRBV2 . CASSEPGGELFF TGTGCCAGCAGTGAACCGGGGGGGGAGCTGTTTTTT
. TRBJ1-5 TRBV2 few CASSDADSANQPQHF TGTGCCAGCAGTGATGCGGACAGCGCTAATCAGCCCCAGCATTTT
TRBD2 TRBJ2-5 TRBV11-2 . CASSKASGGWETQYF TGTGCCAGCAGCAAGGCTAGCGGGGGATGGGAGACCCAGTACTTC
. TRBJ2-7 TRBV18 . CASSPPSETGQYF TGTGCCAGCTCACCACCGTCTGAGACGGGGCAGTACTTC
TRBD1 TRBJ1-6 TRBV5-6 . CASSLGQGSNSPLHF TGTGCCAGCAGCTTGGGACAGGGGAGTAATTCACCCCTCCACTTT
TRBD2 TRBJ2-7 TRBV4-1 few CASSPGQSLTSGGDYEQYF TGCGCCAGCAGCCCGGGACAGTCATTGACTAGCGGGGGGGACTACGAGCAGTACTTC
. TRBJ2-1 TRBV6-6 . CASSWTVPYNEQFF TGTGCCAGCAGTTGGACAGTACCCTACAATGAGCAGTTCTTC
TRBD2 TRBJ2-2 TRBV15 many CATSRGGAHTGELFF TGTGCCACCAGCCGCGGGGGAGCCCACACCGGGGAGCTGTTTTTT
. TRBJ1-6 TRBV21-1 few CASTVEDRANSPLHF TGTGCCAGCACCGTAGAGGACAGGGCTAATTCACCCCTCCACTTT
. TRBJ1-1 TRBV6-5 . CASSYAGGSVTEAFF TGTGCCAGCAGTTACGCCGGGGGTAGTGTCACTGAAGCTTTCTTT
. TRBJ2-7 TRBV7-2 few CASSLTSVGEQYF TGTGCCAGCAGCTTAACTTCTGTTGGCGAGCAGTACTTC
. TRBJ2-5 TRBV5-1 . CASSLDRAYQETQYF TGCGCCAGCAGCTTGGACAGGGCGTACCAAGAGACCCAGTACTTC
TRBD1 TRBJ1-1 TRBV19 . CASSTTGTGHTEAFF TGTGCCAGTAGCACTACCGGGACAGGGCACACTGAAGCTTTCTTT
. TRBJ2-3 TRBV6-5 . CASTQGPGSTDTQYF TGTGCCAGCACACAAGGTCCAGGTAGCACAGATACGCAGTATTTT
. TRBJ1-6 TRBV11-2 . CASSLDGNSPLHF TGTGCCAGCAGCTTAGACGGGAATTCACCCCTCCACTTT
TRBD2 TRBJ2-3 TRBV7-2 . CASSSRAGSTDTQYF TGTGCCAGCAGCTCTAGAGCGGGGAGCACAGATACGCAGTATTTT
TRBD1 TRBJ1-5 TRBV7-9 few CASSQGTGAQHF TGTGCCAGCAGCCAAGGGACAGGAGCCCAGCATTTT
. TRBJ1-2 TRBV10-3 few CAISDSGPGYGYTF TGTGCCATCAGTGACTCTGGTCCGGGATATGGCTACACCTTC
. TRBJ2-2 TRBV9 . CASSVVSRTLNTGELFF TGTGCCAGCAGCGTAGTGAGCCGGACTCTTAACACCGGGGAGCTGTTTTTT